This TCR beta chain is drawn from a study of patients and donors after allogeneic stem cell transplantation (dated by TCRdb to the early 2020s). The receptor library was made with RT-PCR. Sequencing instrument: NextSeq 550. TCRdb reworked the public reads: Q25 trimming with fastp, MiXCR clone assembly, productive beta chains retained. Rows matching on CDR3 protein sequence are summarized as one entry with the most common DNA and genes. Present in this sample are more than 150,000 distinct CDR3 sequences, about a quarter of which were seen just once. The ten most abundant clones make up 25% to 30% of the sample. This clonotype was seen a few times. The target of this receptor is not known. No much larger clonotype is one base removed from it; base qualities were not supplied. This clonotype originated in a human donor who was either an allogeneic HSCT recipient or a stem cell or donor lymphocyte infusion donor (not recorded which). It is not recorded whose cells these are; they may come from a transplant donor. The sample consisted of blood, either unsorted or a sorted T cell fraction (not recorded which).

The nucleotides read TGTGCCACCAGCAGCCACCCAGGGGGAAATGAGCAGTTCTTC. The encoded protein is CATSSHPGGNEQFF. This receptor chain uses TRBV15 and TRBJ2-1; 7 junctional bases match TRBD1. Here V drops 3 bases and J drops 7 bases, and the junction holds 6 bases not matched to any gene. The CDR1 and CDR2 encoded by the germline V gene (reference sequence) are LNHNV and YYDKDF. From the cysteine through the phenylalanine, the CDR3 covers 14 amino acids. Here the CDR3 DNA is all that survives: 42 bases in frame from base 1.